This TCR beta chain was recovered during a study of T-cell reconstitution after alpha-beta-depleted transplantation in children. Preparation of the TCRbeta library involved a method that used unique molecular identifiers. TCRdb redid the calling of the PCR reads with MiXCR, one entry per CDR3 protein. The sample has about 230,000 distinct CDR3 sequences, over 9.5% seen once. The CDR3 loop spans 13 amino acids. V was clipped by 0 bases and J by 6 bases, with 7 bases between them. Germline lookup yields CDR1 LNHNV and CDR2 YYDKDF (reference sequence). The sample holds many counts of this clonotype. Here the sequenced sample was PBMCs from the stem cell graft donor, taken from the stem cell graft. The chain is built from TRBV15 and TRBJ2-3; D not resolved. This receptor was taken from a human donor who donated a stem cell graft to a child with SCID. The CDR3 reads CATSRERTDTQYF. The CDR3 nucleotides read TGTGCCACCAGCAGAGAGCGGACCGATACGCAGTATTTT.